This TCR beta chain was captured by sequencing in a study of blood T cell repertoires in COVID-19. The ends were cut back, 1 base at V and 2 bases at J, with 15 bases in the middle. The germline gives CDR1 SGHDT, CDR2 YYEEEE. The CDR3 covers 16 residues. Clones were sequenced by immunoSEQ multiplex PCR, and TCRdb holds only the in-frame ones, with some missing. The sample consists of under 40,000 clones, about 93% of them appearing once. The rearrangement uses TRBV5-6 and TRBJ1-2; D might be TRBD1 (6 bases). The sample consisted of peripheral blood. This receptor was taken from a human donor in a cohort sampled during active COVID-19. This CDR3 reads CASSLTGLGSNYGYTF. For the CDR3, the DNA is TGTGCCAGCAGCTTGACAGGGTTAGGGTCGAACTATGGCTACACCTTC.